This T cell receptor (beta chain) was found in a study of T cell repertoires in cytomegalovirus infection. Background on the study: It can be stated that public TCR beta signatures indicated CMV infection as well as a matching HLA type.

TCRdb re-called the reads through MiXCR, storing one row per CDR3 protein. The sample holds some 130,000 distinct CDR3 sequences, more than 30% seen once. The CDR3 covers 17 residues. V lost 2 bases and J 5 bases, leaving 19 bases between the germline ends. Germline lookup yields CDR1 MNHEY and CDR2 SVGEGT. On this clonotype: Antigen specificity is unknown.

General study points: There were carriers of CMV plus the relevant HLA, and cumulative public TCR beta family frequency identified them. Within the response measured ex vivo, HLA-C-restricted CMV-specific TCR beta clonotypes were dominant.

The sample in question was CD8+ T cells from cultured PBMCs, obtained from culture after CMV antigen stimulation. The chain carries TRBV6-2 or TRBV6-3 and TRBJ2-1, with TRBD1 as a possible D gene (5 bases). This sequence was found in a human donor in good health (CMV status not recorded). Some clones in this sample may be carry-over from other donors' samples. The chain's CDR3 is CASSYLSTGKLHNEQFF. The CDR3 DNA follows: TGTGCCAGCAGTTACCTGTCAACAGGAAAATTGCACAATGAGCAGTTCTTC.